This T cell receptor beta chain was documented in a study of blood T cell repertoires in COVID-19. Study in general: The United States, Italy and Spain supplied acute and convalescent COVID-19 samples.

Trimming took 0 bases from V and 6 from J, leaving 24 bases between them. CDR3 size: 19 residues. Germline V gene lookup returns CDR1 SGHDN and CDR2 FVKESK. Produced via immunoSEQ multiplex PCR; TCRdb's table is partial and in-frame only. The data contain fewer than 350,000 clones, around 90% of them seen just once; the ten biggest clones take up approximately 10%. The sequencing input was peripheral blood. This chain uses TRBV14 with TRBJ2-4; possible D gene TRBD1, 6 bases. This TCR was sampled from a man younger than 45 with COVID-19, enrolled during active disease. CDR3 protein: CASSQDWKTGPGVANIQYF. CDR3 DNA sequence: TGTGCCAGCAGCCAAGACTGGAAGACAGGCCCTGGGGTGGCAAACATTCAGTACTTC.